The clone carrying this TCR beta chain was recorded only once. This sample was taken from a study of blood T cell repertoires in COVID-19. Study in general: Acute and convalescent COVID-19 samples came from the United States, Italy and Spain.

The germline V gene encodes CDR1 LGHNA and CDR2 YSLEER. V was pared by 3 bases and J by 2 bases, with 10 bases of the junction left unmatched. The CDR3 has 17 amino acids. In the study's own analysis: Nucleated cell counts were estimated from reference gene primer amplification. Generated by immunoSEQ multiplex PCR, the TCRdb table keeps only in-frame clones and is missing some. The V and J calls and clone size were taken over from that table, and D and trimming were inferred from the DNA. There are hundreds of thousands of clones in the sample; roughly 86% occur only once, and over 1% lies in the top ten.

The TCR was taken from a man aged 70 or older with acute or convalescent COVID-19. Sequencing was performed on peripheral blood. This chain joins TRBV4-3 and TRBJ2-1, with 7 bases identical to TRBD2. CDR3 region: CASSQQPASGTYNEQFF. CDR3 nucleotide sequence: TGCGCCAGCAGCCAGCAACCCGCTAGCGGAACCTACAATGAGCAGTTCTTC.